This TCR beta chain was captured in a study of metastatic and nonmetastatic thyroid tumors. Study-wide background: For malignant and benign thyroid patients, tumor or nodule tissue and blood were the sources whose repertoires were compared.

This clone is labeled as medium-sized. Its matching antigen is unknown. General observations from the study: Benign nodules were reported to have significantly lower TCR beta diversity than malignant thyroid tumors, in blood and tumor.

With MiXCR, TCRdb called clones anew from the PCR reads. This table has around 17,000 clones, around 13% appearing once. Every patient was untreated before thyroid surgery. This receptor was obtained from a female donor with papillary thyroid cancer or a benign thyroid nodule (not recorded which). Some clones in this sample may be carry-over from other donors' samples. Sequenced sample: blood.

Here the CDR3 reads CASSYRDSYGYTF. Here the CDR3 DNA reads TGTGCCAGCAGTTACAGGGATAGCTATGGCTACACCTTC. The V and J genes are TRBV28 and TRBJ1-2, with TRBD1 as a possible D gene (6 bases). CDR3 length: 13 residues. Between the trimmed V and J ends, which lost 4 bases and 4 bases, there was a span of 10 bases. CDR1 MDHEN and CDR2 SYDVKM come from the germline V gene.